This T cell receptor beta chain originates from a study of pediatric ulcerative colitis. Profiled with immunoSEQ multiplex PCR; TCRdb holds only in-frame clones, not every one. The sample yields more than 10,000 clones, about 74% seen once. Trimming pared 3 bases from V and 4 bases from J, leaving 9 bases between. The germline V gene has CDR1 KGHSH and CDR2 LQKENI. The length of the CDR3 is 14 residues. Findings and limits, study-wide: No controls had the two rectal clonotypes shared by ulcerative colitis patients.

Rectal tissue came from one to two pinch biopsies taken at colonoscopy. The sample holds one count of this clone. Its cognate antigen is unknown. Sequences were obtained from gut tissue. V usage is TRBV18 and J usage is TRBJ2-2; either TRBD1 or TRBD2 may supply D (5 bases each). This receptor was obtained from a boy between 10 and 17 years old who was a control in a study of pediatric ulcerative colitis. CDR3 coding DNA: TGTGCCAGCTCACCTTATGGGGGCACCGGGGAGCTGTTTTTT. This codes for CASSPYGGTGELFF.